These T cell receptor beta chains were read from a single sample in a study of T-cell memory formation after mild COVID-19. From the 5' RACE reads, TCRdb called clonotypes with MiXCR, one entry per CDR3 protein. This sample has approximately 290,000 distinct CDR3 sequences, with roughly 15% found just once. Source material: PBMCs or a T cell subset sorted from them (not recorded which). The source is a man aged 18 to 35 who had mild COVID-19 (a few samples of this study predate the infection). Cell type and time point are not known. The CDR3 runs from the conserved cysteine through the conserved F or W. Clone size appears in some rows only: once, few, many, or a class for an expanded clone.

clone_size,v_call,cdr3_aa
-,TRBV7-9,CASSLVGDRGREQYF
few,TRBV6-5,CASSYSIVSGGSTGELFF
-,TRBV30,CALATGYEAFF
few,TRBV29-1,CSAEGGLAGFTHSSTDTQYF
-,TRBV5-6,CASSLYEHRSYNEQFF
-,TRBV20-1,CSARDGDQPQHF
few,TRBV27,CASSLGTGGGWTTEAFF
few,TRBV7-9,CASSLVTTNEQFF
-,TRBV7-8,CASRSRLAGKETQYF
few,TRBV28,CASTVTSGGAGDTQYF
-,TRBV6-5,CASSFRRLNTGELFF
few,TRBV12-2,CASRLASGPEWQFF
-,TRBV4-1,CASSQDGHNSYNEQFF
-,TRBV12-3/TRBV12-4,CASSKTGTLDGANVLTF
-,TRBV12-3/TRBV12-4,CASSRGLGEQYF
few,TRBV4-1,CASSQGTGDDTQYF